A selection of T cell receptor beta chains follows, all from one sample in a study of OX40 agonist ivuxolimab in advanced cancers. Clones were read by immunoSEQ multiplex PCR, and TCRdb kept only the in-frame ones, dropping some. The sample has 75,000 to 100,000 clones, 90% to 95% seen once; the top ten hold around 0.33%. Material: CD4+ or CD8+ T cells sorted from blood, obtained in a trial of the OX40 agonist ivuxolimab. Receptor source: an adult with an advanced solid tumor such as melanoma, head and neck, liver or kidney cancer. Both conserved end residues are part of each CDR3. A D gene is named only where the DNA matches it firmly. Expanded clones are given a class, and other clones once, few, many or no size at all.

J gene	clone size	V gene	D gene	CDR3 DNA	CDR3 protein
TRBJ2-5	.	TRBV7-9	.	TGTGCCAGCAGCCTCCATCATCAGACCCAGTACTTC	CASSLHHQTQYF
TRBJ2-1	.	TRBV5-4	TRBD1	TGTGCCAGCAGCCCGGGACAGGGGAATGAGCAGTTCTTC	CASSPGQGNEQFF
TRBJ2-3	.	TRBV6-5	TRBD1	TGTGCCAGCAGACTCGGGACAGGGACCCCAGATACGCAGTATTTT	CASRLGTGTPDTQYF
TRBJ1-6	.	TRBV7-3	.	TGTGCCAGCAGCTGGTCTGGGGGGTATAATTCACCCCTCCACTTT	CASSWSGGYNSPLHF
TRBJ2-3	.	TRBV9	.	TGTGCCAGCAGCGATAGCGGTCTCACAGATACGCAGTATTTT	CASSDSGLTDTQYF
TRBJ1-1	.	TRBV2	.	TGTGCCAGCAGTGACACGGGTCGGGCAGAGAACACTGAAGCTTTCTTT	CASSDTGRAENTEAFF
TRBJ1-1	.	TRBV5-6	.	TGTGCCAGCAGCTTAGATAACAGAAGAGGCGGTGCTTTCTTT	CASSLDNRRGGAFF
TRBJ2-2	.	TRBV18	TRBD1	TGTGCCAGCTCACCACAGGGGGCCACCGGGGAGCTGTTTTTT	CASSPQGATGELFF
TRBJ2-3	.	TRBV6-5	TRBD1	TGTGCCAGCAGTTACTCGGGACAGTTCACAGATACGCAGTATTTT	CASSYSGQFTDTQYF
TRBJ2-7	.	TRBV11-2	.	TGTGCCAGCAGCTTGGTTCAGGGCGAGCAGTACTTC	CASSLVQGEQYF
TRBJ2-3	.	TRBV15	.	TGTGCCACCAGCAGCGGGGGAACAGATACGCAGTATTTT	CATSSGGTDTQYF
TRBJ2-1	.	TRBV5-1	.	TGCGCCAGCAGCTTGGGGGGTACTGAGCAGTTCTTC	CASSLGGTEQFF
TRBJ2-7	.	TRBV5-6	TRBD2	TGTGCCAGCAGCCCCCCATCGGGGAGGGCGGTCGAGCAGTACTTC	CASSPPSGRAVEQYF
TRBJ2-1	once	TRBV28	TRBD1	TGTGCCAGCAGAACCGGGACAGCTTACAATGAGCAGTTCTTC	CASRTGTAYNEQFF
TRBJ2-1	.	TRBV9	TRBD2	TGTGCCAGCAGCGTCCTTAGTGGGCGGGAGGGCTCCAATGAGCAGTTCTTC	CASSVLSGREGSNEQFF
TRBJ1-5	once	TRBV6-5	.	TGTGCCAGCAGCTCCCCGACAGGTTCGTCCCAGCATTTT	CASSSPTGSSQHF
TRBJ1-4	.	TRBV7-2	.	TGTGCCAGCAGCTTAATGGGTGGGTCTCGTGAAAAACTGTTTTTT	CASSLMGGSREKLFF
TRBJ1-5	few	TRBV5-6	.	TGTGCCAGCAGCTTCCAACAGGGTCATCAGCCCCAGCATTTT	CASSFQQGHQPQHF
TRBJ2-3	.	TRBV2	TRBD2	TGTGCCAGCAGCCGGACTAGCGGGGGACCTAGCACAGATACGCAGTATTTT	CASSRTSGGPSTDTQYF
TRBJ2-1	.	TRBV5-1	.	TGCGCCAGCAGCCTCCAAAATGAGCAGTTCTTC	CASSLQNEQFF
TRBJ2-5	.	TRBV9	.	TGTGCCAGCAGCGTAGGGGGTTTTAAAGAGACCCAGTACTTC	CASSVGGFKETQYF
TRBJ1-2	.	TRBV10-3	.	TGTGCCATCAGTGCAGGGGAAGGCTACACCTTC	CAISAGEGYTF
TRBJ2-2	few	TRBV7-9	.	TGTGCCAGCAGCTTAGATACCGGGGAGCTGTTTTTT	CASSLDTGELFF
TRBJ2-5	.	TRBV7-8	TRBD1	TGTGCCAGCAGCAAGACAGGGGGACAAGAGACCCAGTACTTC	CASSKTGGQETQYF
TRBJ2-1	.	TRBV28	TRBD2	TGTGCCAGCAGTTTATCCACCTGGGGGGGACCGCAGTTCTTC	CASSLSTWGGPQFF
TRBJ2-1	.	TRBV7-2	TRBD2	TGTGCCAGCAGCTTAGCCCAGACTAGCGGGAGGAGAGGGGGCAATGAGCAGTTCTTC	CASSLAQTSGRRGGNEQFF
TRBJ2-6	.	TRBV9	.	TGTGCCAGCAGAAGCTCTGGGGCCAACGTCCTGACTTTC	CASRSSGANVLTF
TRBJ1-1	few	TRBV5-1	.	TGCGCCAGCAGCTTGGCCTGGGACACTGAAGCTTTCTTT	CASSLAWDTEAFF
TRBJ2-7	.	TRBV6-5	.	TGTGCCAGCAGTGGTCTTCCCAGCTCCTACGAGCAGTACTTC	CASSGLPSSYEQYF
TRBJ1-1	.	TRBV6-4	.	TGTGCCAGCAGTTTGTCCGGCGGCGCCACTGAAGCTTTCTTT	CASSLSGGATEAFF
TRBJ1-4	.	TRBV6-1	.	TGTGCCAGCAGTCGCTACAGCGGTGAAAAACTGTTTTTT	CASSRYSGEKLFF
TRBJ1-2	.	TRBV4-2	TRBD1	TGTGCCAGCAGCCAAGATATAGGGACAGGGAACTATGGCTACACCTTC	CASSQDIGTGNYGYTF
TRBJ2-5	.	TRBV28	.	TGTGCCAGCAGTATACTCCAGACGGTGGAGACCCAGTACTTC	CASSILQTVETQYF
TRBJ2-7	.	TRBV28	.	TGTGCCAGCAGTTACAATTGGGCGGGGGCCGGTCCCGAGCAGTACTTC	CASSYNWAGAGPEQYF
TRBJ1-5	.	TRBV6-5	.	TGTGCCAGCAGTAGGACAGTATATAGCAATCAGCCCCAGCATTTT	CASSRTVYSNQPQHF
TRBJ1-2	.	TRBV7-8	.	TGTGCCAGCAGCTTAGATTCCGGAGGCTACACCTTC	CASSLDSGGYTF
TRBJ2-7	.	TRBV7-2	.	TGTGCCAGCAGCCGTACCCCGGGGCCTTCCTACGAGCAGTACTTC	CASSRTPGPSYEQYF
TRBJ2-5	.	TRBV19	.	TGTGCCAGTAGTATTCGCAGGATGGAGACCCAGTACTTC	CASSIRRMETQYF
TRBJ2-5	.	TRBV11-2	.	TGTGCCAGCAGTAGGGAGACCCAGTACTTC	CASSRETQYF
TRBJ2-1	.	TRBV5-6	TRBD1	TGTGCCAGCAGCTTCTTGGGACAGGGGGACAATGAGCAGTTCTTC	CASSFLGQGDNEQFF
TRBJ1-1	.	TRBV4-1	.	TGCGCCAGCAGAGCGGGGGCGGCAAACACTGAAGCTTTCTTT	CASRAGAANTEAFF
TRBJ1-1	.	TRBV5-4	.	TGTGCCAGCAGCTTGGTGGGTAAAAGGGGAGCTTTCTTT	CASSLVGKRGAFF
TRBJ1-6	.	TRBV27	.	TGTGCCAGCAGTTTATCGGTAGGATATAATTCACCCCTCCACTTT	CASSLSVGYNSPLHF
TRBJ1-1	.	TRBV6-5	.	TGTGCCAGCAGTCAGGGACCCATGAACACTGAAGCTTTCTTT	CASSQGPMNTEAFF
TRBJ1-2	.	TRBV15	TRBD1	TGTGCCACCAGCAGAGAGGGCCAGGGGGCTTGGGGCTACACCTTC	CATSREGQGAWGYTF
TRBJ1-2	.	TRBV19	.	TGTGCCAGTAGTGCGGGTTTTGCCTATGGCTACACCTTC	CASSAGFAYGYTF